This T cell receptor (beta chain) was retrieved from a study of cytomegalovirus exposure and HLA in healthy donors. V lost 4 bases and J 0 bases, leaving 6 bases between the germline ends. Germline V gene data show CDR1 as MNHNS and CDR2 as SASEGT. The CDR3 has 14 residues. 13 Jbeta primers and 60 Vbeta primers were used for the PCR. The method was immunoSEQ multiplex PCR; TCRdb's version includes in-frame clones alone and lacks a portion of them. The data contain some 100,000 clones, 60% to 80% of them singletons. The TCR originated in a woman between 18 and 29 years old in good health and CMV-seropositive. Sequenced material: PBMCs. V and J are TRBV6-1 and TRBJ1-4; no firm D call. The CDR3 DNA is TGTGCCAGCAGTGTATATGCAACTAATGAAAAACTGTTTTTT. This sequence encodes CASSVYATNEKLFF.